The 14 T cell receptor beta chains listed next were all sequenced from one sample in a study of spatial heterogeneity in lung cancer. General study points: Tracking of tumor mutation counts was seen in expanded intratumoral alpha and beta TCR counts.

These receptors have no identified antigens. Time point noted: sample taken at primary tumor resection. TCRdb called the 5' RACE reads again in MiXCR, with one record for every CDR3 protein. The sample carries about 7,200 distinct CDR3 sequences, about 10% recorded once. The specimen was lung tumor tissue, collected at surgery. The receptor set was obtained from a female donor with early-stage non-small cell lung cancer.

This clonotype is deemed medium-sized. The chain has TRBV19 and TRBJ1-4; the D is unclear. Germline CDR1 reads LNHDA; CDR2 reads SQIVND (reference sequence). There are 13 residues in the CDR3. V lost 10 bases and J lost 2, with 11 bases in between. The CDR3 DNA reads TGTGCCACCCGCGTGAGCACTAATGAAAAACTGTTTTTT. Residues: CATRVSTNEKLFF.

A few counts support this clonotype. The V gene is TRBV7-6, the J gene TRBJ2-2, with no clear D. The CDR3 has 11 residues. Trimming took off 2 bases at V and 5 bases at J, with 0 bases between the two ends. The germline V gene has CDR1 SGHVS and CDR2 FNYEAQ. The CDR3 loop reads CASSLTGELFF. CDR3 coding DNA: TGTGCCAGCAGCTTAACCGGGGAGCTGTTTTTT.

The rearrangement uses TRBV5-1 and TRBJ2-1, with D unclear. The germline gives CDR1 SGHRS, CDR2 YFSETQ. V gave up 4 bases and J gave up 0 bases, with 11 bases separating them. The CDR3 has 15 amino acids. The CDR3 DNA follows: TGCGCCAGCAGCATGACACCGAGCTCCTACAATGAGCAGTTCTTC. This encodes CASSMTPSSYNEQFF.

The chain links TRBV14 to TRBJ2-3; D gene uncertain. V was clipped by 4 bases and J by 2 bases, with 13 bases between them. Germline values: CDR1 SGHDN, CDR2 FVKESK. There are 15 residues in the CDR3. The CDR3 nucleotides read TGTGCCAGCAGCCGCAGAGGTCCTTCCACAGATACGCAGTATTTT. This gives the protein CASSRRGPSTDTQYF.

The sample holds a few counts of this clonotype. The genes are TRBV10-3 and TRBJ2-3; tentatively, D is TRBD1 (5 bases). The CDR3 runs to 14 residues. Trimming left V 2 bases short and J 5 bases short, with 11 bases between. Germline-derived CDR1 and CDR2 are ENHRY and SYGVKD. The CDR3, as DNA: TGTGCCATCAGTGAGGGGGCGCCGGGAGATACGCAGTATTTT. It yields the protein CAISEGAPGDTQYF.

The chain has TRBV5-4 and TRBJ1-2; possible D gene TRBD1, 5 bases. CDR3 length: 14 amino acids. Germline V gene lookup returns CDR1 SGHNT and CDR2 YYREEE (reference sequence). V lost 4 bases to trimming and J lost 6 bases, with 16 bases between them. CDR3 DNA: TGTGCCAGCAGCACCCTTTCAGGGTTCGATGGCTACACCTTC. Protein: CASSTLSGFDGYTF.

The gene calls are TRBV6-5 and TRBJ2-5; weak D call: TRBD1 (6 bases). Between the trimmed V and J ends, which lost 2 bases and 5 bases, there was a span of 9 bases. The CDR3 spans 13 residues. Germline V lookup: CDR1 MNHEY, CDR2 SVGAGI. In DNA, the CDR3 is TGTGCCAGCAGTTACGGGGGCAGGGAGACCCAGTACTTC. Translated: CASSYGGRETQYF.

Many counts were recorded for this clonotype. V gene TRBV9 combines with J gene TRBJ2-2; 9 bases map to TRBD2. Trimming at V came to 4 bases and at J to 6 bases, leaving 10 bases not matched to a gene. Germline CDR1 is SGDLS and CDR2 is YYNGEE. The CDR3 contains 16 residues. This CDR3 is CASSPRGSGGAGELFF. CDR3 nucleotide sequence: TGTGCCAGCAGCCCCCGGGGTAGCGGGGGTGCCGGGGAGCTGTTTTTT.

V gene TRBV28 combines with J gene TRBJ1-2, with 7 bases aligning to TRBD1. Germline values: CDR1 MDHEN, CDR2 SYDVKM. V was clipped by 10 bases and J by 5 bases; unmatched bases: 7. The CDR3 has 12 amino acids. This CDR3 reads CAISTGSYGYTF. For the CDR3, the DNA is TGTGCCATTTCGACAGGGAGTTATGGCTACACCTTC.

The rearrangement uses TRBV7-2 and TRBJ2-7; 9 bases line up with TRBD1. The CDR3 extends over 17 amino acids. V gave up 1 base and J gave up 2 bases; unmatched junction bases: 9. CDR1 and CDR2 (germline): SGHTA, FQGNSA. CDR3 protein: CASSLVGTGKSPYEQYF. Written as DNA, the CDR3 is TGTGCCAGCAGCTTAGTGGGGACAGGGAAATCCCCCTACGAGCAGTACTTC.

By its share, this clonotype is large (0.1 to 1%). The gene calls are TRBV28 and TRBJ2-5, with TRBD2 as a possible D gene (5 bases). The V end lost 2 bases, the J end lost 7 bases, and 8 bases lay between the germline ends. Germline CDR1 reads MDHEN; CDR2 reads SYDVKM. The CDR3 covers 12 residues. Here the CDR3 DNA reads TGTGCCAGCAGTTTAGGCGAGGGGACCCAGTACTTC. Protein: CASSLGEGTQYF.

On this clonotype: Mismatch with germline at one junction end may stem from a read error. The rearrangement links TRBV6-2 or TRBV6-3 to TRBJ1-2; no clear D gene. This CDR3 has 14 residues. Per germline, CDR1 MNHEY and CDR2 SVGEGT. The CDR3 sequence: CASGYSWRDYGYTF. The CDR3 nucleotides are TGTGCCAGCGGTTACTCTTGGAGGGACTATGGCTACACCTTC.

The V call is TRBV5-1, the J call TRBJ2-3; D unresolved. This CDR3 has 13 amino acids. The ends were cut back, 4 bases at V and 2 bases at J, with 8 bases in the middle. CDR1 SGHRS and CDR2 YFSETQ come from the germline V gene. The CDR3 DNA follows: TGCGCCAGCAGCCGGCCTAACACAGATACGCAGTATTTT. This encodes CASSRPNTDTQYF. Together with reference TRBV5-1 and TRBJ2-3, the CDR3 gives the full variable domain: KAGVTQTPRYLIKTRGQQVTLSCSPISGHRSVSWYQQTPGQGLQFLFEYFSETQRNKGNFPGRFSGRQFSNSRSEMNVSTLELGDSALYLCASSRPNTDTQYFGPGTRLTVL.

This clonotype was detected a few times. The CDR3 loop reads CASSIASGGHNEQFF. The CDR3 coding sequence is TGTGCCAGTAGTATCGCATCGGGGGGACACAATGAGCAGTTCTTC. This chain links TRBV19 with TRBJ2-1; TRBD2 agrees at 7 bases. CDR3 length: 15 amino acids. The J segment lost 5 bases and the V segment lost 3 bases, leaving 7 bases of the junction unmatched. Germline V lookup: CDR1 LNHDA, CDR2 SQIVND (reference sequence).